The 15 T cell receptor beta chains reported below all come from one sample, sequenced in a study of radiotherapy plus CTLA-4 blockade in lung cancer. Only in-frame clones appear in the TCRdb table, and some are missing; sequencing was by immunoSEQ multiplex PCR. The top ten clones hold roughly 3.1% of a sample with about 97,000 clones, 65% to 75% of them seen once. The specimen was peripheral blood, collected from a patient treated with radiotherapy plus ipilimumab. The receptors derive from a human donor with non-small cell lung cancer who had a partial response to radiotherapy plus ipilimumab. Some clones in this sample may be carry-over from other donors' samples.

This clone showed up just a few times. The chain couples TRBV28 to TRBJ1-1, with a tentative D call TRBD1 (5 bases). The CDR3 has 15 residues. With 5 bases removed from V and 2 bases from J, the gap between germline ends came to 15 bases. CDR1 is MDHEN, CDR2 SYDVKM, per germline. CDR3 DNA: TGTGCCAGCAGTCCGTACCGGACAATCAACACTGAAGCTTTCTTT. It specifies CASSPYRTINTEAFF.

The J gene is TRBJ1-4, the V gene TRBV27; D remains unclear. The CDR3 extends over 15 amino acids. Trimming cost V 5 bases and J 0 bases, with 10 bases left between them. CDR1 and CDR2 (germline): MNHEY, SMNVEV (reference sequence). The CDR3 protein is CASSRRQTTNEKLFF. In DNA, the CDR3 is TGTGCCAGCAGTCGCCGACAAACAACTAATGAAAAACTGTTTTTT.

Of note for this clone: The sample carries other DNA sequences with the same CDR3. The chain recombines TRBV5-1 with TRBJ2-1; D not certain. The CDR3 totals 15 residues. CDR1 SGHRS and CDR2 YFSETQ come from the germline V gene. Trimming removed 0 bases from V and 0 bases from J, with 7 bases in between. The CDR3 spells CASSLVGDSYNEQFF. In nucleotides, the CDR3 is TGCGCCAGCAGCTTGGTTGGAGACTCCTACAATGAGCAGTTCTTC.

The genes are TRBV4-1 and TRBJ2-7, with a possible D match to TRBD2 (5 bases). CDR1 is MGHRA and CDR2 is YSYEKL in the germline V gene. The CDR3 length is 15 residues. V lost 1 base and J 0 bases, leaving 10 bases between the germline ends. The CDR3 DNA reads TGCGCCAGCAGCCAAGCTTCTAGCTACTCCTACGAGCAGTACTTC. This gives the protein CASSQASSYSYEQYF.

The genes are TRBV7-3 and TRBJ2-1; TRBD1 agrees at 8 bases. With V trimmed by 6 bases and J by 2 bases, 3 bases remained unmatched. The CDR3 totals 14 residues. Germline V CDR1 and CDR2: SGHTA, FQGTGA. The CDR3 sequence: CASSKDRAYNEQFF. As DNA, the CDR3 is TGTGCCAGCAGTAAGGACAGGGCCTACAATGAGCAGTTCTTC.

The rearrangement uses TRBV13 and TRBJ2-1, with TRBD1 identical over 8 bases. Trimming at V came to 5 bases and at J to 4 bases, leaving 7 bases not matched to a gene. Germline CDR1 reads PRHDT; CDR2 reads FYEKMQ (reference sequence). This CDR3 is 15 amino acids long. The CDR3 nucleotides read TGTGCCAGCAGCCCCCCAGGGGGCCGGTACAATGAGCAGTTCTTC. Encoded protein: CASSPPGGRYNEQFF.

This rearrangement joins TRBV5-1 to TRBJ2-1, with 11 bases identical to TRBD2. V gave up 4 bases and J gave up 6 bases; unmatched junction bases: 9. The CDR3 sequence is 16 residues long. Germline CDR1 SGHRS, CDR2 YFSETQ. CDR3 amino acids: CASSAQLAGGPNEQFF. In nucleotides, the CDR3 is TGCGCCAGCAGCGCCCAATTAGCGGGGGGGCCCAATGAGCAGTTCTTC.

The chain links TRBV10-1 to TRBJ2-6; TRBD2 aligns across 9 bases. The CDR3 contains 19 residues. Germline assignment: CDR1 WNHNN and CDR2 SYGVQD (reference sequence). Trimming at V came to 6 bases and at J to 0 bases, leaving 12 bases not matched to a gene. The CDR3 sequence: CASRAGSGGPSSGANVLTF. The CDR3 DNA reads as TGCGCCAGCAGGGCGGGTAGCGGGGGCCCCTCCTCTGGGGCCAACGTCCTGACTTTC.

V usage is TRBV29-1 and J usage is TRBJ2-3, with D unclear. Germline loops: CDR1 SQVTM, CDR2 ANQGSEA. The CDR3 spans 11 residues. Trimming pared 2 bases from V and 5 bases from J, leaving 5 bases between. Written as DNA, the CDR3 is TGCAGCGTTGAACTGCGAGATACGCAGTATTTT. It translates to CSVELRDTQYF.

V usage is TRBV4-1 and J usage is TRBJ1-2; TRBD1 is a possible D gene (5 bases). Trimming shortened V by 0 bases and J by 5 bases, and 13 bases separated the two germline ends. In germline, CDR1 is MGHRA, CDR2 YSYEKL. The CDR3 spans 15 residues. The chain's CDR3 is CASSQDFGAGYGYTF. CDR3 nucleotides: TGCGCCAGCAGCCAAGATTTTGGGGCAGGATATGGCTACACCTTC.

The chain uses TRBV7-2 and TRBJ2-2; TRBD1 aligns across 8 bases. Per the germline V gene, CDR1 is SGHTA and CDR2 is FQGNSA. The CDR3 runs to 15 residues. V shed 5 bases, J shed 4 bases, and the junction held 6 bases outside the gene matches. The CDR3 coding sequence is TGTGCCAGCAGCGCTACAGGGGGAGGCACCGGGGAGCTGTTTTTT. Residues: CASSATGGGTGELFF.

The V gene is TRBV6-1, the J gene TRBJ1-2; D is uncertain. CDR1 MNHNS and CDR2 SASEGT come from the germline V gene. Trimming took 8 bases from V and 5 from J, leaving 9 bases between them. The CDR3 runs 11 residues. CDR3 sequence reads: CASGTAYGYTF. For the CDR3, the DNA is TGTGCCAGCGGTACAGCATATGGCTACACCTTC.

A few counts support this clone. The chain combines TRBV12-5 with TRBJ1-4; 7 bases line up with TRBD1. This CDR3 region has 17 residues. With V trimmed by 3 bases and J by 6 bases, 13 bases remained unmatched. Per germline, CDR1 LGHNT and CDR2 FRNRAP. CDR3 in DNA: TGTGCTAGTGGTTTTCGGGACAGTGAGGGCAATGATGAAAAACTGTTTTTT. Translation: CASGFRDSEGNDEKLFF.

V is TRBV4-2 and J is TRBJ2-1; D is perhaps TRBD1 (6 bases). The CDR3 length is 15 residues. Germline V gene data show CDR1 as LGHNA and CDR2 as YNFKEQ. V was cut by 2 bases and J by 6 bases, with 14 bases left in between. The CDR3 nucleotides read TGTGCCAGCAGCCAAATAGGACAGCTTAGCAATGAGCAGTTCTTC. Its translation: CASSQIGQLSNEQFF.

The count of this clone is one. The chain carries TRBV5-4 and TRBJ2-3, with D perhaps TRBD1 (5 bases). Looked up from germline, CDR1 is SGHNT and CDR2 is YYREEE (reference sequence). The ends were cut back, 0 bases at V and 0 bases at J, with 11 bases in the middle. The CDR3 length is 16 residues. The CDR3 sequence is CASSLGQSGSTDTQYF. DNA of the CDR3: TGTGCCAGCAGCTTGGGACAGTCTGGGAGCACAGATACGCAGTATTTT. Combining the CDR3 with reference TRBV5-4 and TRBJ2-3 gives the whole variable domain ETGVTQSPTHLIKTRGQQVTLRCSSQSGHNTVSWYQQALGQGPQFIFQYYREEENGRGNFPPRFSGLQFPNYSSELNVNALELDDSALYLCASSLGQSGSTDTQYFGPGTRLTVL.